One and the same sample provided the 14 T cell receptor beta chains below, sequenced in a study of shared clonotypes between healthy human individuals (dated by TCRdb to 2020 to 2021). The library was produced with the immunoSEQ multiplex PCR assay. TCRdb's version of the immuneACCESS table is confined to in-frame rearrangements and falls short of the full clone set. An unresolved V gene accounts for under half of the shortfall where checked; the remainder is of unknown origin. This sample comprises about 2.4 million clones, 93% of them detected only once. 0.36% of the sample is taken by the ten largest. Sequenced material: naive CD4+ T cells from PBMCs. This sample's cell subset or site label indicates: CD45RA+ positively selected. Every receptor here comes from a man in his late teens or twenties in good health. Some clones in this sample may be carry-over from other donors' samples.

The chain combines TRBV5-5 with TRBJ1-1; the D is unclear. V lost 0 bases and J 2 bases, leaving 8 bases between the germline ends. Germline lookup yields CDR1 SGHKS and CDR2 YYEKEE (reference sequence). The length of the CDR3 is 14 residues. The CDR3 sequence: CASSLAGHNTEAFF. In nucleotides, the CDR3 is TGTGCCAGCAGCTTGGCCGGTCACAACACTGAAGCTTTCTTT.

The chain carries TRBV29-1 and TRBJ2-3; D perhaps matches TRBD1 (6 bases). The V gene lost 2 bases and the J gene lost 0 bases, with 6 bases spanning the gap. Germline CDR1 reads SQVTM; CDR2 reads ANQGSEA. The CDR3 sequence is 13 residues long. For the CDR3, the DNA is TGCAGCGTTGAAACAGGGAGCACAGATACGCAGTATTTT. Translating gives CSVETGSTDTQYF.

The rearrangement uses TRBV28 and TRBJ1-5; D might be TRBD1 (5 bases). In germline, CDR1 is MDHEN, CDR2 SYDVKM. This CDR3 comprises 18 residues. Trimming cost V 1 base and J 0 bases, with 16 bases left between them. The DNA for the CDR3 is TGTGCCAGCAGTTTATTGGGGGTGTCATTTTATAGCAATCAGCCCCAGCATTTT. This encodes CASSLLGVSFYSNQPQHF.

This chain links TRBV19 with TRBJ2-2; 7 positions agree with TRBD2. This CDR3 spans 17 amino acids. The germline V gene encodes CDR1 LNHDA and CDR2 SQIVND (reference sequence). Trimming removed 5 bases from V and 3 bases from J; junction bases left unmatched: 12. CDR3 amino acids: CASSPWGGKGDTGELFF. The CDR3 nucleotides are TGTGCCAGTAGTCCCTGGGGAGGGAAGGGAGACACCGGGGAGCTGTTTTTT.

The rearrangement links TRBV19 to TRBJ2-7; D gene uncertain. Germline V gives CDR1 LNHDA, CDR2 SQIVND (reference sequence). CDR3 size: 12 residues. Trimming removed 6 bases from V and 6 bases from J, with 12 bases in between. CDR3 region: CASSETGSEQYF. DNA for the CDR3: TGTGCCAGTAGCGAGACCGGTTCCGAGCAGTACTTC.

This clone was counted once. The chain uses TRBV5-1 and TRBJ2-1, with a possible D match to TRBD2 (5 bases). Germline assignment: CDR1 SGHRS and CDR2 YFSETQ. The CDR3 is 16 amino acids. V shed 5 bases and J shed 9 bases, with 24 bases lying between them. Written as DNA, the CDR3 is TGCGCCAGCAGGGGGATTCTGGACGCCCATGGAGGTGAGCAGTTCTTC. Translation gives CASRGILDAHGGEQFF.

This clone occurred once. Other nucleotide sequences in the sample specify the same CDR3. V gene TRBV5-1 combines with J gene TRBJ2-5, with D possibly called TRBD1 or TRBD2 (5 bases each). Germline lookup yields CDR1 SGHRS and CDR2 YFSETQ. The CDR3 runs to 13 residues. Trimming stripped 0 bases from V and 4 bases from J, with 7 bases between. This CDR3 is CASSLGGAETQYF. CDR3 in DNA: TGCGCCAGCAGCTTGGGAGGGGCAGAGACCCAGTACTTC.

Written as DNA, the CDR3 is TGTGCCAGCAGCTTACAGGGGGCGAACACTGAAGCTTTCTTT. Protein product: CASSLQGANTEAFF. The gene calls are TRBV5-8 and TRBJ1-1; 9 bases are a match to TRBD1. Trimming took 2 bases from V and 1 from J; bases not matched to a gene: 0. The germline V gene encodes CDR1 SGHTS and CDR2 YDEGEE. The CDR3 consists of 14 residues.

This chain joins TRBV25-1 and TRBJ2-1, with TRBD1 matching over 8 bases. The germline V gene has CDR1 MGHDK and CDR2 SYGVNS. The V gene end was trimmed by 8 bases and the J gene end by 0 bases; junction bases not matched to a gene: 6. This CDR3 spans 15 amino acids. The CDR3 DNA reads TGTGCCAGCTCAGCAGGGGGCGGCTCCTACAATGAGCAGTTCTTC. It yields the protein CASSAGGGSYNEQFF.

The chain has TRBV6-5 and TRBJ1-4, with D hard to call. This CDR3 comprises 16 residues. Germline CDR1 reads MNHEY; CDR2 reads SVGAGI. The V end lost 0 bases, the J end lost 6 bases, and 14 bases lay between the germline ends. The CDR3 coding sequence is TGTGCCAGCAGTTACTCGCGGGGTCGTAGACATGAAAAACTGTTTTTT. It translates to CASSYSRGRRHEKLFF.

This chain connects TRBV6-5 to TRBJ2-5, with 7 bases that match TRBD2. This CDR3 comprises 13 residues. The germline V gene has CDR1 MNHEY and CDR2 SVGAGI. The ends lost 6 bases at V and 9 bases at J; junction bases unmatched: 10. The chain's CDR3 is CASRSSGPGAQYF. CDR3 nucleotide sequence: TGTGCCAGCAGGAGTAGCGGGCCGGGGGCCCAGTACTTC.

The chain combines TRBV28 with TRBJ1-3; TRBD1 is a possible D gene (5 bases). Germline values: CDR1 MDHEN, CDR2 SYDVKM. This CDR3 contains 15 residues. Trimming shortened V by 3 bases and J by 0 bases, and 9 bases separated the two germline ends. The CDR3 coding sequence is TGTGCCAGCAGTTTTGCAGGGCACTCTGGAAACACCATATATTTT. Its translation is CASSFAGHSGNTIYF.

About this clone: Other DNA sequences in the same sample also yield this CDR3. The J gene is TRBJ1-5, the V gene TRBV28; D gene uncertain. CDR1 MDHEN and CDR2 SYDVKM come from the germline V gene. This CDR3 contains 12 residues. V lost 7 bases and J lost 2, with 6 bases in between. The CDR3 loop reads CASKSGNQPQHF. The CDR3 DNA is TGTGCCAGCAAATCGGGCAATCAGCCCCAGCATTTT.

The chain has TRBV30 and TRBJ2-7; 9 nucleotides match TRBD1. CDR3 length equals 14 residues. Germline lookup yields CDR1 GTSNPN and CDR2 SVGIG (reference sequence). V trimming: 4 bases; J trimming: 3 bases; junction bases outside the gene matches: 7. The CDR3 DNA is TGTGCCTGGACTCCACCGGGACAGGGCTACGAGCAGTACTTC. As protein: CAWTPPGQGYEQYF.